Listed here is a single T cell receptor beta chain. Antigen unknown. The data derive from a study of blood T cells in healthy people across ages. Overall study context: In model experiments, template switching was able to capture about one barcoded beta molecule for every two T cells that were present. Regarding the study as a whole: Because sorting was not performed, PBMCs prevented conclusive naive versus antigen-experienced comparison.

The use of a sample-barcoded 5' primer and a J-beta primer mix characterized a second PCR of roughly 6 to 12 cycles. Tags on each cDNA molecule came from a template-switch adaptor with 12 random nucleotides. Each of the samples gave a minimum of 3 million paired-end reads that contained CDR3. TCRdb redid the calling of the 5' RACE reads with MiXCR, one entry per CDR3 protein. The table includes roughly 1.9 million distinct CDR3 sequences, 39% detected once. The CDR3 is 15 amino acids. J was trimmed by 7 bases and V by 5 bases; bases with no gene match: 6. The chain uses TRBV12-3 or TRBV12-4 and TRBJ2-5; 14 bases match TRBD2. This receptor was identified in a human donor in good health. Sequencing was carried out using blood. The DNA of the CDR3 is TGTGCCAGCAGTCTGACTAGCGGGGGGGCCGGGACCCAGTACTTC. Translated, it gives CASSLTSGGAGTQYF.